The 23 T cell receptor beta chains below were found in one sample sequenced in a study of T cell repertoires in cytomegalovirus infection. TCRdb called the reads again in MiXCR, with one record for every CDR3 protein. The repertoire holds approximately 770,000 distinct CDR3 sequences, with almost 30% as singletons. The antigens of these receptors remain unknown. The sequenced sample was cultured CD8+ T cells from PBMCs, obtained from culture after CMV antigen stimulation. These receptors came from a human donor in good health (CMV status not recorded). Some clones in this sample may be carry-over from other donors' samples.

This clonotype appeared a few times. The V and J genes are TRBV4-3 and TRBJ2-2; D is ambiguous. The ends were cut back, 3 bases at V and 5 bases at J, with 4 bases in the middle. This CDR3 spans 12 amino acids. The germline V gene encodes CDR1 LGHNA and CDR2 YSLEER. CDR3 DNA sequence: TGCGCCAGCAGCCATTTAACCGGGGAGCTGTTTTTT. Its protein is CASSHLTGELFF.

This clonotype was recorded only once. V usage is TRBV24-1 and J usage is TRBJ2-4; TRBD1 might be the D (6 bases). Germline V lookup: CDR1 KGHDR, CDR2 SFDVKD. This CDR3 has 15 amino acids. Trimming cost V 10 bases and J 1 base, with 16 bases left between them. CDR3 sequence (DNA): TGTGCCACTGGGGCAGGGGAAGGGGCCAAAAACATTCAGTACTTC. Protein product: CATGAGEGAKNIQYF.

The chain recombines TRBV9 with TRBJ2-1, with D possibly being TRBD1 (5 bases). In germline, CDR1 is SGDLS, CDR2 YYNGEE. The CDR3 covers 15 residues. V shed 4 bases and J shed 5 bases, with 16 bases lying between them. This chain's CDR3 is CASSPREPRDNEQFF. CDR3 DNA: TGTGCCAGCAGCCCCAGGGAACCTAGGGACAATGAGCAGTTCTTC.

The chain carries TRBV5-6 and TRBJ2-1, with a tentative D call TRBD1 (5 bases). This CDR3 has 12 amino acids. The V end lost 3 bases, the J end lost 13 bases, and 14 bases lay between the germline ends. CDR1 and CDR2 (germline): SGHDT, YYEEEE. This chain's CDR3 is CASSSTRVRQFF. CDR3 nucleotides: TGTGCCAGCAGCTCGACCAGGGTTCGACAGTTCTTC.

V is TRBV6-5 and J is TRBJ1-2, with no clear D. This CDR3 region has 17 residues. V lost 0 bases to trimming and J lost 2 bases, with 16 bases between them. The germline CDR1 and CDR2 sequences are MNHEY and SVGAGI. The CDR3 DNA reads as TGTGCCAGCAGTTACTCGATACACCAGGCTCTGAACTATGGCTACACCTTC. This codes for CASSYSIHQALNYGYTF.

This clonotype was observed at least ten times. The V and J genes are TRBV7-9 and TRBJ2-7; 7 bases are a match to TRBD1. J gave up 2 bases and V 5 bases, and 6 bases lay outside the gene matches. CDR3 size: 14 residues. Germline CDR1 and CDR2: SEHNR and FQNEAQ (reference sequence). The CDR3 coding sequence is TGTGCCAGCAGCCCACCGGGACAGCCCTACGAGCAGTACTTC. This encodes CASSPPGQPYEQYF.

This clonotype was seen ten or more times. The chain links TRBV7-2 to TRBJ2-5; TRBD2 matches 9 bases. The CDR3 has 14 amino acids. CDR1 SGHTA and CDR2 FQGNSA come from the germline V gene. The J segment lost 2 bases and the V segment lost 4 bases, leaving 2 bases of the junction unmatched. The DNA of the CDR3 is TGTGCCAGCAGCTCCGCGGGGGGGCAAGAGACCCAGTACTTC. Its protein is CASSSAGGQETQYF.

This clonotype was seen only once. The chain recombines TRBV9 with TRBJ2-3; 8 bases line up with TRBD2. V gave up 3 bases and J gave up 2 bases; unmatched junction bases: 5. The CDR3 spans 15 residues. Germline V gene lookup returns CDR1 SGDLS and CDR2 YYNGEE. The CDR3 bases are TGTGCCAGCAGCGACTACGGGGGGGCCACAGATACGCAGTATTTT. This translates into CASSDYGGATDTQYF.

This clonotype occurred once. The chain uses TRBV27 and TRBJ2-5; the D gene could be TRBD1 or TRBD2 (6 bases each). V shed 4 bases and J shed 7 bases, with 19 bases lying between them. Germline assignment: CDR1 MNHEY and CDR2 SMNVEV (reference sequence). This CDR3 is 15 amino acids long. The CDR3 coding sequence is TGTGCCAGCAGTTCGCGCCGGGGGCCAGACGGGACCCAGTACTTC. The encoded protein is CASSSRRGPDGTQYF.

The rearrangement links TRBV3-1 to TRBJ2-5; no definite D call. Trimming took off 5 bases at V and 10 bases at J, with 14 bases between the two ends. The CDR3 totals 12 residues. Germline CDR1 is LGHDT and CDR2 is YNNKEL (reference sequence). The CDR3 sequence: CASSSWERDQYF. The DNA for the CDR3 is TGTGCCAGCAGCTCCTGGGAAAGGGACCAGTACTTC.

This chain uses TRBV4-3 with TRBJ2-5; D possibly corresponds to TRBD1 (6 bases). Germline lookup yields CDR1 LGHNA and CDR2 YSLEER. This CDR3 is built from 16 residues. The ends were cut back, 0 bases at V and 1 base at J, with 12 bases in the middle. CDR3 coding DNA: TGCGCCAGCAGCCAAGATAGTGGGACATCCCAAGAGACCCAGTACTTC. It codes for CASSQDSGTSQETQYF.

This clonotype has just a few counts. The V call is TRBV6-5, the J call TRBJ1-1, with D possibly TRBD1 on 6 matching bases. Trimming pared 2 bases from V and 0 bases from J, leaving 10 bases between. The germline CDR1 and CDR2 sequences are MNHEY and SVGAGI. The CDR3 extends over 15 amino acids. The CDR3 bases are TGTGCCAGCAGTTACAGGGGGTCTATGAACACTGAAGCTTTCTTT. Residues: CASSYRGSMNTEAFF.

V usage is TRBV29-1 and J usage is TRBJ1-2; 8 nucleotides agree with TRBD1. Looked up from germline, CDR1 is SQVTM and CDR2 is ANQGSEA. Trimming removed 1 base from V and 2 bases from J; junction bases left unmatched: 6. This CDR3 has 15 amino acids. The CDR3 protein is CSVEAPRQGNYGYTF. The CDR3 DNA reads as TGCAGCGTTGAAGCCCCGCGACAGGGGAACTATGGCTACACCTTC.

This clonotype was counted between two and nine times. The chain combines TRBV10-3 with TRBJ2-3; 8 bases agree with TRBD2. The germline gives CDR1 ENHRY, CDR2 SYGVKD. CDR3 length equals 14 residues. Trimming cost V 7 bases and J 1 base; bases outside gene matches: 4. The CDR3 DNA is TGTGCCATCAACCCAGCGGGGGGCACAGATACGCAGTATTTT. Its translation: CAINPAGGTDTQYF.

The chain couples TRBV4-1 to TRBJ1-1, with TRBD1 identical over 9 bases. Per germline, CDR1 MGHRA and CDR2 YSYEKL. V trimming: 3 bases; J trimming: 6 bases; junction bases outside the gene matches: 5. The CDR3 loop spans 14 amino acids. The CDR3 sequence: CASSQEGQGPEAFF. For the CDR3, the DNA is TGCGCCAGCAGCCAGGAGGGACAGGGACCTGAAGCTTTCTTT.

The chain carries TRBV7-6 and TRBJ1-1, with 7 bases identical to TRBD1. Germline CDR1 reads SGHVS; CDR2 reads FNYEAQ. The V and J ends lost 4 bases and 8 bases, in that order; junction bases with no gene match: 4. The CDR3 totals 12 residues. The CDR3 sequence is CASSYRGEEAFF. For the CDR3, the DNA is TGTGCCAGCAGCTACAGGGGCGAGGAAGCTTTCTTT. Filled out from reference TRBV7-6 and TRBJ1-1, the complete variable domain reads GAGVSQSPRYKVTKRGQDVALRCDPISGHVSLYWYRQALGQGPEFLTYFNYEAQQDKSGLPNDRFSAERPEGSISTLTIQRTEQRDSAMYRCASSYRGEEAFFGQGTRLTVV.

This clonotype was detected many times. V and J are TRBV6-1 and TRBJ1-1; D gene uncertain. V was clipped by 5 bases and J by 3 bases, with 7 bases between them. CDR1 and CDR2 from the germline V gene are MNHNS and SASEGT. This CDR3 is built from 12 residues. The CDR3 reads CASSHRYTEAFF. DNA of the CDR3: TGTGCCAGCAGTCATCGGTACACTGAAGCTTTCTTT.

This clonotype was picked up many times. This chain connects TRBV7-9 to TRBJ1-1; tentatively, D is TRBD1 (6 bases). The CDR3 contains 15 residues. In germline, CDR1 is SEHNR, CDR2 FQNEAQ (reference sequence). The V end lost 1 base, the J end lost 1 base, and 10 bases lay between the germline ends. CDR3 region: CASSLGGLGNTEAFF. The CDR3 region has the DNA TGTGCCAGCAGCTTAGGGGGGCTAGGGAACACTGAAGCTTTCTTT. Complete variable domain (other parts from reference TRBV7-9 and TRBJ1-1): DTGVSQNPRHKITKRGQNVTFRCDPISEHNRLYWYRQTLGQGPEFLTYFQNEAQLEKSRLLSDRFSAERPKGSFSTLEIQRTEQGDSAMYLCASSLGGLGNTEAFFGQGTRLTVV.

V and J are TRBV28 and TRBJ2-1, with a weak D call TRBD2 (5 bases). V gave up 3 bases and J gave up 15 bases, with 15 bases separating them. CDR3 length equals 12 residues. The germline V gene encodes CDR1 MDHEN and CDR2 SYDVKM. The CDR3, as DNA: TGTGCCAGCAGTTTCCGGGGATGGGGTTCGTTCTTC. The encoded protein is CASSFRGWGSFF.

Regarding this clonotype: One junction end disagrees with the germline gene, perhaps due to a read error. The chain links TRBV4-2 to TRBJ1-2, with 10 bases lining up with TRBD1. The CDR3 contains 15 residues. From germline, CDR1 is LGHNA and CDR2 YNFKEQ. The CDR3 region is CASSQGTGVGYGHTF. CDR3 bases: TGTGCCAGCAGCCAGGGGACAGGGGTCGGCTATGGCCACACCTTC.

The chain combines TRBV20-1 with TRBJ2-1; no reliable D call. CDR1 and CDR2 (germline): DFQATT, SNEGSKA (reference sequence). CDR3 length: 12 residues. The V end lost 2 bases, the J end lost 6 bases, and 8 bases lay between the germline ends. This CDR3 reads CSARRTLNEQFF. For the CDR3, the DNA is TGCAGTGCTAGAAGGACCCTCAATGAGCAGTTCTTC.

V and J are TRBV10-3 and TRBJ1-2, with TRBD1 matching 8 bases. Per germline, CDR1 ENHRY and CDR2 SYGVKD. This CDR3 is 13 amino acids long. V was pared by 8 bases and J by 4 bases, with 6 bases of the junction left unmatched. The DNA for the CDR3 is TGTGCCATCTTCCTGGGGACAGGCTATGGCTACACCTTC. Protein: CAIFLGTGYGYTF.

The rearrangement links TRBV5-6 to TRBJ2-1; TRBD1 is a possible D gene (6 bases). Trimming removed 4 bases from V and 1 base from J, with 12 bases in between. This CDR3 is 15 amino acids long. The germline V gene encodes CDR1 SGHDT and CDR2 YYEEEE. The CDR3 bases are TGTGCCAGCAGCCGCACAGGGAATTCCTACAATGAGCAGTTCTTC. Protein sequence: CASSRTGNSYNEQFF.